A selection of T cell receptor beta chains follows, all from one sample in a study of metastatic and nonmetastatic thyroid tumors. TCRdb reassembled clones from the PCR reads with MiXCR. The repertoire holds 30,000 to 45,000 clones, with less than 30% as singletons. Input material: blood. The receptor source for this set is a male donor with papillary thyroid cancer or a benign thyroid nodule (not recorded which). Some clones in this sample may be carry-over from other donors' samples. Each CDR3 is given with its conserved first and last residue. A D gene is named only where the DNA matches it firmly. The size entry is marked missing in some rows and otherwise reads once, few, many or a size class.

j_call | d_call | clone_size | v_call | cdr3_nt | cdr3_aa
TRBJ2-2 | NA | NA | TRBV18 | TGTGCCAGCTCCCGAATTAGCATGGTGAACACCGGGGAGCTGTTTTTT | CASSRISMVNTGELFF
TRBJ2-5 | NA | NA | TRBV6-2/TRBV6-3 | TGTGCCAGCACTGCGAGAGAGACCCAGTACTTC | CASTARETQYF
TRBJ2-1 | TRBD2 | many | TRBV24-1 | TGTGCCACCAGTGATTTCGTGGCGGGAGGGCCTGGTGAGCAGTTCTTC | CATSDFVAGGPGEQFF
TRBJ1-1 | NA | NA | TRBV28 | TGTGCCAGCAGTCTGACATGGGGGTATACTGAAGCTTTCTTT | CASSLTWGYTEAFF
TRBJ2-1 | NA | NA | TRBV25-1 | TGTGCCAGCAAGCCAGCGGTAAAGCCTGGGGGCTACAACGAGCAGTTCTTC | CASKPAVKPGGYNEQFF
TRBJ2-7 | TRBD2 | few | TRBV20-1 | TGCAGTGCTAGACGACCTCTAGCGGGATCCTACGAGCAGTACTTC | CSARRPLAGSYEQYF
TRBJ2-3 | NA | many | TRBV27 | TGTGCCAGCAGTGTTCGGTCCACAGATACGCAGTATTTT | CASSVRSTDTQYF
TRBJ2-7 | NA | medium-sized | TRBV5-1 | TGCGCCAGCAGCCCCAGGCCCAGCTCCTACGAGCAGTACTTC | CASSPRPSSYEQYF
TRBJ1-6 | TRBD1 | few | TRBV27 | TGTGCCAGCAGTGATTCGGACAGGGGCTATTCACCCCTCCACTTT | CASSDSDRGYSPLHF
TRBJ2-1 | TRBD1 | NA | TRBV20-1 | TGCAGGGCAATGGGACAGTACAATGAGCAGTTCTTC | CRAMGQYNEQFF
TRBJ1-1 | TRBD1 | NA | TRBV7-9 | TGTGCCAGCAGCCCTGGGACAGGGAGAAACACTGAAGCTTTCTTT | CASSPGTGRNTEAFF
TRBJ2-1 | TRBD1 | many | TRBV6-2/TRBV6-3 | TGTGCCAGCAGTTACGGCCGACAGGGTGGCTCCTACAATGAGCAGTTCTTC | CASSYGRQGGSYNEQFF
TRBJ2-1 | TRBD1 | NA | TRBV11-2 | TGTGCCAGCAGCCTCGGACCGGGACAGGGGGCCAATGAGCAGTTCTTC | CASSLGPGQGANEQFF
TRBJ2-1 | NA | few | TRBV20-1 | TGCAGTGCTACTGGACATTCAGGGGTGTCCGACAATGAGCAGTTCTTC | CSATGHSGVSDNEQFF
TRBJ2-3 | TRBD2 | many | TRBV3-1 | TGTGCCAGCAGCCAAGAACTAGCGGGAGCGCGAGATACGCAGTATTTT | CASSQELAGARDTQYF
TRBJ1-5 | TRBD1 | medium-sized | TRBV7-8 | TGTGCCAGCAGCTTAGTAGTAGGTGCCGGGACAGGGAGCAATCAGCCCCAGCATTTT | CASSLVVGAGTGSNQPQHF
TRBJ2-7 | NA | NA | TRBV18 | TGTGCCAGCTCACCACCGCTAGCCTCCTACGAGCAGTACTTC | CASSPPLASYEQYF
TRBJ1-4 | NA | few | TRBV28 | TGTGCCAGCAGATCGGGGTATGAAAAACTGTTTTTT | CASRSGYEKLFF
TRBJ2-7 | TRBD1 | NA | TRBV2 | TGTGCCAGGACAGGGCCCCCTCTCTACGAGCAGTACTTC | CARTGPPLYEQYF
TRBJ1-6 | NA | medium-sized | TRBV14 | TGTGCCAGCAGCCTTTGGGACGGGAGCTCCTATAATTCACCCCTCCACTTT | CASSLWDGSSYNSPLHF
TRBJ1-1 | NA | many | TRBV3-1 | TGTGCCAGCAGCCCCCGTTCCCTAGGGAAGATAGGTGAAGCTTTCTTT | CASSPRSLGKIGEAFF
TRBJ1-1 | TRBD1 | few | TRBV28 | TGTGCCAGCAGTTTAGACAGGGTGACTGAAGCTTTCTTT | CASSLDRVTEAFF
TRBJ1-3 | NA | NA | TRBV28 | TGTGCCAGCGGGAGGGGCAGATACTCTGGAAACACCATATATTTT | CASGRGRYSGNTIYF
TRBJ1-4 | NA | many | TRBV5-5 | TGTGCCAGCAGCCCCTCATGGACAAGACAGACAAAGAAACTGTTTTTT | CASSPSWTRQTKKLFF
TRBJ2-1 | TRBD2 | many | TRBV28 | TGTGCCAGCAGCTTAGCGGGAGGGGCCTACAATGAGCAGTTCTTC | CASSLAGGAYNEQFF
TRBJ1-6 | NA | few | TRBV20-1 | TGCAGTGCTAGAGTCGCAGGATCTTCACCCCTCCACTTT | CSARVAGSSPLHF
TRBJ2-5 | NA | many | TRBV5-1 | TGCGCCAGCAGCCCCGGACAGGGAGGGTGGGAGACCCAGTACTTC | CASSPGQGGWETQYF
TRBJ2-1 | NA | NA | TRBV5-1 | TGCGCCAGCAGCTCGGACAGTTACAATGAGCAGTTCTTC | CASSSDSYNEQFF
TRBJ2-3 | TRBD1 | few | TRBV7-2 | TGTGCCAGCAGCGAAGACAGGGCACACACAGATACGCAGTATTTT | CASSEDRAHTDTQYF
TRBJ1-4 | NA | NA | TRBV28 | TGTGCCAGCAGTTCCATCGACGTGGGAGGGCCAAATAGTGAAAAACTGTTTTTT | CASSSIDVGGPNSEKLFF
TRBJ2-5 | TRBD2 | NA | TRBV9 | TGTGCCAGCAGCGCTAGCGGGTTCAACCAAGAGACCCAGTACTTC | CASSASGFNQETQYF
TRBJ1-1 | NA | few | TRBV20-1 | TGCAGTGCTATACAGGTCCCAATGAACACTGAAGCTTTCTTT | CSAIQVPMNTEAFF
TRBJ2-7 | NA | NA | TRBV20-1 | TGCAGTGCTAGAGATTGGGGGGCGGGAGCATTCGACGAGCAGTACTTC | CSARDWGAGAFDEQYF
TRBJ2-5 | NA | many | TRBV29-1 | TGCAGCGTGCCGGGACCGAGCAACTTC | CSVPGPSNF
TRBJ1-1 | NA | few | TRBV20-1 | TGCAGTGCTAGAGATGGTTTGGGGAGAACAGCTGAAGCTTTCTTT | CSARDGLGRTAEAFF
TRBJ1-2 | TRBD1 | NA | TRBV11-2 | TGTGCCAGCAGCCCGGGGGCCTCCAGGACAGGGGGTGGTGGCTACACCTTC | CASSPGASRTGGGGYTF
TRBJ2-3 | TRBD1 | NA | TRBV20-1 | TGCAGTGTTCGGGACAGCACTAGCACAGATACGCAGTATTTT | CSVRDSTSTDTQYF
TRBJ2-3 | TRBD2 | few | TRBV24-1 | TGTGCCACCAGTGATCCAGCGGGACCCCAGGGTACGCAGTATTTT | CATSDPAGPQGTQYF
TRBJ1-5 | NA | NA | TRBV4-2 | TGTGCCAGCAGCCAAGATGCAGGGCGGAGCAATCAGCCCCAGCATTTT | CASSQDAGRSNQPQHF
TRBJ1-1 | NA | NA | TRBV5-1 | TGCGCCAGCAGCTTGGAGGCAGGGACGGGCACTGAAGCTTTCTTT | CASSLEAGTGTEAFF
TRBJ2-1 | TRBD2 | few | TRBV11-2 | TGTGCCAGCAGCTTGGGACTAGCGGGAGAGTCGTCGGTCAATGAGCAGTTCTTC | CASSLGLAGESSVNEQFF
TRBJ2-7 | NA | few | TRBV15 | TGTGCCACCAGCAGAGTAGGGGGCTACGAGCAGTACTTC | CATSRVGGYEQYF
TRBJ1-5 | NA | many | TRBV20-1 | TGCAGTGCTAGATCACTCGCCAGGGGAGAGTATCAGCCCCAGCATTTT | CSARSLARGEYQPQHF
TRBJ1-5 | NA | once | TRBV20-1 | TGCAGTGCCCTCGGGGCCTTAGAGGGATCCCTACCAAGGCCCCAGCATTTT | CSALGALEGSLPRPQHF
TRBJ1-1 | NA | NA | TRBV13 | TGTGCCAGCAGCCTGACCAAGGGGAGGGTCAACACTGAAGCTTTCTTT | CASSLTKGRVNTEAFF
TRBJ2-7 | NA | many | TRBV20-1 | TGCAGTGCTAGGGGGATCACCTACGAGCAGTACTTC | CSARGITYEQYF
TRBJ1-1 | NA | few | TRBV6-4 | TGTGCCAGCAGTCAGAATTTTCAGGGTGGCACTGAAGCTTTCTTT | CASSQNFQGGTEAFF